One and the same sample provided the 8 T cell receptor beta chains below, sequenced in a study of identical twins. TCRdb processed the 5' RACE reads anew with MiXCR; each CDR3 protein has one entry. The table records some 690,000 distinct CDR3 sequences, 21% of them present only once. This sample was shared with a second study, whose subject was T cells expressing NK-cell markers.

The sequenced material came from PBMCs. These receptor sequences come from a woman between 18 and 29 years old in good health.

V gene TRBV5-6 combines with J gene TRBJ2-7; 7 bases align to TRBD1. CDR1 and CDR2 from the germline V gene are SGHDT and YYEEEE. The CDR3 is made up of 15 amino acids. The V segment lost 6 bases and the J segment 3 bases; nucleotides outside the gene matches: 12. The CDR3 DNA reads as TGTGCCAGCAAACCGAGGTGGCAGGGGGTCTACGAGCAGTACTTC. Its protein is CASKPRWQGVYEQYF. The full variable domain, rest sourced from reference TRBV5-6 and TRBJ2-7, is DAGVTQSPTHLIKTRGQQVTLRCSPKSGHDTVSWYQQALGQGPQFIFQYYEEEERQRGNFPDRFSGHQFPNYSSELNVNALLLGDSALYLCASKPRWQGVYEQYFGPGTRLTVT.

This rearrangement joins TRBV21-1 to TRBJ2-7; the D call in the table, TRBD1, was not verified against the DNA. TRBV21-1 is shown as a pseudogene. This CDR3 comprises 13 residues. CDR3 sequence: CAGKRKGYYEQYF. Written as DNA, the CDR3 is TGTGCCGGTAAACGAAAGGGGTACTACGAGCAGTACTTC.

This clonotype was detected a few times. The chain recombines TRBV27 with TRBJ2-1; 10 positions agree with TRBD2. Germline CDR1 reads MNHEY; CDR2 reads SMNVEV (reference sequence). The CDR3 consists of 15 residues. Trimming removed 5 bases from V and 9 bases from J; junction bases left unmatched: 10. The CDR3 loop is CASSLSSGRLAEQFF. The CDR3 DNA reads TGTGCCAGCAGTCTCTCTAGCGGGAGATTGGCTGAGCAGTTCTTC.

This clonotype was seen a few times. This rearrangement joins TRBV7-2 to TRBJ2-7; D possibly uses TRBD1 or TRBD2 (5 bases each). The CDR3 contains 15 residues. Trimming stripped 4 bases from V and 2 bases from J, with 15 bases between. Germline CDR1 SGHTA, CDR2 FQGNSA. This chain's CDR3 is CASSSTGGRTYEQYF. CDR3 coding DNA: TGTGCCAGCAGCTCGACTGGGGGTAGGACCTACGAGCAGTACTTC. Full variable domain (outside the CDR3, taken from reference TRBV7-2 and TRBJ2-7): GAGVSQSPSNKVTEKGKDVELRCDPISGHTALYWYRQSLGQGLEFLIYFQGNSAPDKSGLPSDRFSAERTGGSVSTLTIQRTQQEDSAVYLCASSSTGGRTYEQYFGPGTRLTVT.

Only a few counts were recorded for this clonotype. The chain recombines TRBV5-5 with TRBJ2-2, with D possibly matching TRBD2 (6 bases). The CDR3 is made up of 16 amino acids. CDR1 SGHKS and CDR2 YYEKEE come from the germline V gene (reference sequence). The V end was cut by 4 bases, the J end by 2 bases, with 15 bases between. CDR3 amino acids: CASSASSVLNTGELFF. The CDR3, as DNA: TGTGCCAGCAGCGCTTCTAGCGTACTAAACACCGGGGAGCTGTTTTTT. The entire variable domain, with the rest obtained from reference TRBV5-5 and TRBJ2-2, is as follows: DAGVTQSPTHLIKTRGQQVTLRCSPISGHKSVSWYQQVLGQGPQFIFQYYEKEERGRGNFPDRFSARQFPNYSSELNVNALLLGDSALYLCASSASSVLNTGELFFGEGSRLTVL.

This clonotype was counted many times. This rearrangement joins TRBV18 to TRBJ2-7, with 7 bases lining up with TRBD1. Unmatched junction bases numbered 5, after V lost 2 bases and J lost 4 bases. The CDR3 extends over 14 amino acids. Germline values: CDR1 KGHSH, CDR2 LQKENI. The CDR3 sequence is CASSPDRESYEQYF. CDR3 DNA sequence: TGTGCCAGCTCACCAGACAGGGAATCGTACGAGCAGTACTTC.

This clonotype was observed a handful of times. CDR3: CSAKRTGRSYEQYF. The CDR3 DNA sequence: TGCAGTGCTAAGAGGACAGGACGATCCTACGAGCAGTACTTC. The gene calls are TRBV20-1 and TRBJ2-7, with TRBD1 matching 7 bases. From germline, CDR1 is DFQATT and CDR2 SNEGSKA (reference sequence). Trimming took 4 bases from V and 1 from J; bases not matched to a gene: 7. The CDR3 has 14 residues.

The chain has TRBV7-2 and TRBJ1-3, with D unclear. The germline CDR1 and CDR2 sequences are SGHTA and FQGNSA. The CDR3 runs 16 residues. Deletions cut 6 bases from V and 0 bases from J, with 15 bases between. The CDR3 coding sequence is TGTGCCAGCAGGCAAAACAAGTTCTACTCTGGAAACACCATATATTTT. Translation: CASRQNKFYSGNTIYF.